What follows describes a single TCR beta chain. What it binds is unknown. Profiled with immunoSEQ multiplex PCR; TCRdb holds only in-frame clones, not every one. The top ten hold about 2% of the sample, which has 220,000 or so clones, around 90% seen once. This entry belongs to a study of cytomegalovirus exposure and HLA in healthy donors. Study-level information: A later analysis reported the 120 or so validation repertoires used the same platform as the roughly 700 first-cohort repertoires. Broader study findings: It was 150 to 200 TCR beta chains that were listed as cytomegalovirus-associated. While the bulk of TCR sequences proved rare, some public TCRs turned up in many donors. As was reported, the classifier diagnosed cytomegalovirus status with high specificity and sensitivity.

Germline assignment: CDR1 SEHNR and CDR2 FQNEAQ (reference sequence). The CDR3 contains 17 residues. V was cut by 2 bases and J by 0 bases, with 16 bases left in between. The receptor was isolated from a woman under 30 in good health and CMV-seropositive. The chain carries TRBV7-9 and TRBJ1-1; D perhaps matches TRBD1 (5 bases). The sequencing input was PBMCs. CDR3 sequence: CASSLSNRGGMNTEAFF. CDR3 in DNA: TGTGCCAGCAGCTTAAGTAACCGCGGGGGGATGAACACTGAAGCTTTCTTT.